The TCR beta chain under discussion was sequenced for a study of shared clonotypes between healthy human individuals. V lost 8 bases and J 6 bases, leaving 22 bases between the germline ends. Germline-derived CDR1 and CDR2 are MDHEN and SYDVKM. The CDR3 loop spans 15 amino acids. Deep-level settings were used for running the assay. TCRdb keeps only in-frame clones here, not all; method: immunoSEQ multiplex PCR. Among about 2.4 million clones listed, 93% were seen once. The specimen sequenced was naive CD4+ T cells from PBMCs. This sample's subset: CD45RA+ positively selected. The genes are TRBV28 and TRBJ2-5; D may be TRBD2 (5 bases). The source of this sequence is a man aged 18-30 years in good health. Some clones in this sample may be carry-over from other donors' samples. CDR3 nucleotide sequence: TGTGCCAGCTCGTGGTTTAGCGCCCAGAAGAAGACCCAGTACTTC. Translation: CASSWFSAQKKTQYF.